This T cell receptor beta chain stems from a study of PD-L1 blockade in urothelial cancer. Study findings and constraints: Below-median pretreatment blood TCR clonality was associated with improved progression-free and overall survival.

With regard to this clone: Its specificity is unknown.

Indicated time point: pretreatment peripheral blood. Enrolled patients showed locally advanced or metastatic urothelial carcinoma. Using immunoSEQ multiplex PCR, the repertoire was profiled, and TCRdb retains in-frame clones only, with some absent. The sample shows around 92,000 clones, about 90% of them seen only once. CDR1 is GTSNPN and CDR2 is SVGIG in the germline V gene (reference sequence). The V gene lost 3 bases and the J gene lost 7 bases, with 19 bases spanning the gap. There are 15 residues in the CDR3. The rearrangement uses TRBV30 and TRBJ2-1; tentative D call: TRBD2 (6 bases). This receptor was obtained from a woman older than 75 with urothelial cancer. The material was PBMCs, obtained around atezolizumab (anti-PD-L1) treatment. CDR3 in DNA: TGTGCCTGGAGGAATAGTTGGAGCGCGGGGAATGAGCAGTTCTTC. It encodes CAWRNSWSAGNEQFF.